The sequence of this TCR beta chain was determined in a study of IL-32 and malignant T cell survival in cutaneous lymphoma (TCRdb year 2021). About the investigation overall: Whether the surviving TCR Vbeta+ T cells in IL-32 cultures were the malignant clone rather than benign T cells sharing that Vbeta was tested by high-throughput TCR sequencing. A couple of CTCL donors were studied by high-throughput TCR sequencing, confirming IL-32beta supported malignant T cell survival in vitro.

Using the QIAamp DNA Mini kit, genomic DNA was extracted and then profiled by immunoSEQ with about 100-400 ng of DNA template. Not all clones reach the TCRdb copy of this immuneACCESS table, which keeps in-frame sequences only. Checked studies attribute under half of the gap to unresolved V genes and leave the rest unexplained. This sample lists 2,000 to 2,500 clones; around 76% were detected once. Jointly, the top ten make up under 70% of the sample. CDR1 and CDR2 (MNHEY, SVGAGI) derive from the germline V gene. V is reduced by 6 bases and J by 4 bases, leaving a spacing of 13 bases between them. Taken from cysteine to phenylalanine, the CDR3 has 13 residues. CDR3 DNA is the only sequence kept; it has 39 bases, read in frame from the first base. This clone appeared once. Its antigen is unknown. The record has no base qualities; no much larger clone is one base away. Blood samples came from patients with leukemic cutaneous T cell lymphoma (Sezary syndrome) treated at a US cutaneous lymphoma program. Ficoll centrifugation was used to isolate peripheral blood mononuclear cells from the patients' blood.

General study outcomes and caveats: By inducing large CD14+ antigen-presenting cells that reduced apoptosis, IL-32beta appeared to support the survival of malignant T cells in vitro. The methods did not state the exact culture duration for the TCR-sequenced samples. Persistence of malignant T cell TCRs after in vitro culture with IL-32beta was shown by TCR sequencing. The kinetics of enhanced malignant T cell survival in culture varied somewhat between CTCL blood donors.

The chain is made from TRBV6-5 and TRBJ2-7, with the D gene uncertain. This receptor was taken from a human donor with cutaneous T cell lymphoma. The sample here was blood, taken on day 0. CDR3 protein: CASSPSNPYEQYF. The nucleotide sequence is TGTGCCAGCAGCCCGTCCAACCCATACGAGCAGTACTTC.